This T cell receptor (beta chain) was identified in a study of blood T cell repertoires in COVID-19. Study context: The United States, Italy and Spain provided the acute and convalescent COVID-19 samples.

In the authors' methods: Estimated nucleated cell counts came from reference gene primer amplification. This table comes from immunoSEQ multiplex PCR, and its TCRdb copy is limited to in-frame clones, with some not included. The V and J calls and clone size are taken from that table; D and trimming were inferred from the DNA. The data hold approximately 38,000 clones, with over 75% observed a single time. V was pared by 0 bases and J by 7 bases, with 6 bases of the junction left unmatched. Germline V CDR1 and CDR2: SGDLS, YYNGEE. The CDR3 loop spans 14 amino acids. Sequenced sample: peripheral blood. The sequence came from a man aged 30 to 39 with active or convalescent COVID-19. V gene TRBV9 combines with J gene TRBJ1-2, with 7 nucleotides matching TRBD1. The CDR3 here is CASSVGQGESGYTF. CDR3 in DNA: TGTGCCAGCAGCGTAGGACAGGGTGAGAGTGGCTACACCTTC.